The rows below give T cell receptor beta chains drawn from one sample of a study of cytomegalovirus exposure and HLA in healthy donors. Libraries were prepared by immunoSEQ multiplex PCR; TCRdb keeps only in-frame clonotypes and omits some of them. The table shows 70,000 to 95,000 clones, with roughly 79% occurring only once. Sequencing input: PBMCs. All receptors come from a woman in her twenties or thirties in good health and CMV-seronegative. Each CDR3 is given with its conserved first and last residue. D genes are given only for firm matches. Clone size is not always given. Where it is, it says once, few, many or a class for expanded clones.

j_call clone_size d_call v_call cdr3_aa cdr3_nt
TRBJ2-1 NA TRBD1 TRBV7-3 CASSPDRGPLQFF TGTGCCAGCAGCCCAGACAGGGGACCGCTTCAGTTCTTC
TRBJ1-5 NA TRBD1 TRBV5-6 CASSPGQHNQPQHF TGTGCCAGCAGCCCGGGACAGCACAATCAGCCCCAGCATTTT
TRBJ2-5 few NA TRBV27 CASSFDRSYQETQYF TGTGCCAGCAGTTTCGACAGATCTTACCAAGAGACCCAGTACTTC
TRBJ2-1 once TRBD2 TRBV9 CASSVGTSGYKLYNEQFF TGTGCCAGCAGCGTAGGGACTAGCGGATATAAACTTTACAATGAGCAGTTCTTC
TRBJ1-5 NA TRBD1 TRBV30 CAWSAGQYNQPQHF TGTGCCTGGAGTGCGGGACAGTACAATCAGCCCCAGCATTTT
TRBJ2-7 NA NA TRBV21-1 CASSKLAGGRYEQYF TGTGCCAGCAGCAAGCTAGCGGGAGGGCGATACGAGCAGTACTTC
TRBJ2-1 NA NA TRBV18 CASSPDQDSEEQFF TGTGCCAGCTCACCAGACCAGGACTCGGAAGAGCAGTTCTTC
TRBJ2-6 NA TRBD1 TRBV28 CASSPQGSGANVLTF TGTGCCAGCAGTCCACAGGGGAGTGGGGCCAACGTCCTGACTTTC
TRBJ2-7 NA NA TRBV7-9 CASRQFRQGLPNSYEQYF TGTGCCAGCAGGCAATTCCGGCAGGGGCTGCCGAATTCCTACGAGCAGTACTTC
TRBJ2-5 NA NA TRBV18 CASSPSGSHGETQYF TGTGCCAGCTCACCCTCGGGTAGCCATGGGGAGACCCAGTACTTC
TRBJ1-5 NA TRBD1 TRBV6-5 CASSSKGAGNQPQHF TGTGCCAGCAGTTCAAAGGGGGCCGGCAATCAGCCCCAGCATTTT
TRBJ1-2 NA NA TRBV15 CATSRPLTAIDGYTF TGTGCCACCAGCAGGCCCTTGACAGCCATAGATGGCTACACCTTC
TRBJ2-5 NA NA TRBV23-1 CASSQTTLPGEQYF TGCGCCAGCAGTCAAACAACCCTTCCTGGGGAGCAGTACTTC
TRBJ2-1 NA NA TRBV27 CASSWGRDEQFF TGTGCCAGCAGTTGGGGCAGGGATGAGCAGTTCTTC
TRBJ2-7 NA TRBD2 TRBV5-1 CASRPGLAAPAAIYEQYF TGCGCCAGCAGACCGGGACTAGCGGCCCCCGCGGCGATTTACGAGCAGTACTTC
TRBJ2-5 NA NA TRBV5-6 CASSLAASAGGIEETQYF TGTGCCAGCAGCTTGGCCGCCAGCGCTGGGGGGATCGAAGAGACCCAGTACTTC